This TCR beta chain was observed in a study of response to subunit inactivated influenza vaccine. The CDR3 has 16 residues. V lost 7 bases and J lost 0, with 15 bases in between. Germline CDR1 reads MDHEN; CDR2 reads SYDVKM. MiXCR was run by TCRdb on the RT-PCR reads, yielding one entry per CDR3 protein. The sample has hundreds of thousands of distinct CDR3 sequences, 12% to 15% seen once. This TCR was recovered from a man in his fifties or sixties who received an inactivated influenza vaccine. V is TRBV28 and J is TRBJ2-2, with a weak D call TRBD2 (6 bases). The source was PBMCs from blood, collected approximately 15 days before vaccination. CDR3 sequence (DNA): TGTGCCAGCAAGGGACTGGGGGGTTCGAACACCGGGGAGCTGTTTTTT. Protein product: CASKGLGGSNTGELFF.